This TCR beta chain appears in the sequencing data of a study of control samples from healthy donors and cancer patients. Trimming took 4 bases from V and 6 from J; bases not matched to a gene: 3. Germline V gene data show CDR1 as LNHDA and CDR2 as SQIVND (reference sequence). The CDR3 runs 14 residues. Measured with immunoSEQ multiplex PCR; TCRdb has only the in-frame clones, and not every one. Of some 100,000 clones in the sample, around 90% were seen once. This receptor was obtained from a human donor in good health. The donor label of this sample is uncertain. Input material: blood. The rearrangement joins TRBV19 to TRBJ1-4, with TRBD1 identical over 9 bases. The CDR3 DNA reads TGTGCCAGTAGTAGCCGGACAGGGGATGAAAAACTGTTTTTT. This encodes CASSSRTGDEKLFF. Based on the CDR3 plus reference TRBV19 and TRBJ1-4, the full variable domain is DGGITQSPKYLFRKEGQNVTLSCEQNLNHDAMYWYRQDPGQGLRLIYYSQIVNDFQKGDIAEGYSVSREKKESFPLTVTSAQKNPTAFYLCASSSRTGDEKLFFGSGTQLSVL.